What follows are 19 T cell receptor beta chains derived from one specimen sequenced in a study of naive and memory T cell subsets. General study results and limits: Naive repertoires, especially CD8, held a few larger clonotypes, possibly memory cells re-expressing CD45RA.

The beta constant-region primer was an equimolar mix of two oligonucleotides covering TRBC1 and TRBC2. Nested alpha and beta constant-region primers with the SP2 primer drove four PCR rounds on ligated cDNA. TCRdb reprocessed the UMI-ligation and nested PCR reads with MiXCR, giving one entry per CDR3 protein. The table records under 150,000 distinct CDR3 sequences, 15% to 20% of them present only once. Their target antigens are unknown. The sample taken for sequencing was naive CD8+ T cells from blood. The origin of the receptors is a human donor in good health.

The genes are TRBV7-6 and TRBJ2-3, with 8 bases lining up with TRBD1. This CDR3 comprises 14 residues. V dropped 3 bases and J dropped 3; count of bases not matched to a gene: 2. Germline V gives CDR1 SGHVS, CDR2 FNYEAQ. This CDR3 is CASSFGQGTDTQYF. The DNA for the CDR3 is TGTGCCAGCAGCTTCGGACAGGGTACAGATACGCAGTATTTT.

The chain carries TRBV4-1 and TRBJ1-1; 11 bases line up with TRBD1. The CDR3 spans 15 residues. Germline loops: CDR1 MGHRA, CDR2 YSYEKL. Trimming took 3 bases from V and 2 from J; bases not matched to a gene: 2. The CDR3, as DNA: TGCGCCAGCAGCCAGGGACAGGGGGTCAACACTGAAGCTTTCTTT. It encodes CASSQGQGVNTEAFF.

V and J are TRBV9 and TRBJ2-2, with TRBD2 matching 8 bases. CDR1 SGDLS and CDR2 YYNGEE come from the germline V gene. The CDR3 contains 17 residues. V shed 6 bases and J 3 bases; nucleotides not matched to a gene: 13. The CDR3 DNA reads TGTGCCAGCAACCTCCCGAGAGCGGGAGTTGACACCGGGGAGCTGTTTTTT. Protein: CASNLPRAGVDTGELFF. Looking up the rest from reference TRBV9 and TRBJ2-2 gives the full variable domain: DSGVTQTPKHLITATGQRVTLRCSPRSGDLSVYWYQQSLDQGLQFLIQYYNGEERAKGNILERFSAQQFPDLHSELNLSSLELGDSALYFCASNLPRAGVDTGELFFGEGSRLTVL.

V and J are TRBV11-2 and TRBJ2-7, with 10 bases fitting TRBD2. This CDR3 is 16 amino acids long. V lost 5 bases and J lost 3; bases outside the gene matches: 10. The germline V gene has CDR1 SGHAT and CDR2 FQNNGV. The CDR3 DNA sequence: TGTGCCAGCAGCCAACTGTATAGCGGGAGGTACTACGAGCAGTACTTC. It codes for CASSQLYSGRYYEQYF.

This clonotype was picked up a small number of times. The CDR3 region has the DNA TGCGCCAGCAGCCAAGGAGGGAACACCATATATTTT. As protein: CASSQGGNTIYF. The rearrangement joins TRBV4-1 to TRBJ1-3, with D uncertain. Trimming left V 1 base short and J 7 bases short, with 5 bases between. Germline V gene lookup returns CDR1 MGHRA and CDR2 YSYEKL. CDR3 length: 12 amino acids.

The rearrangement joins TRBV7-6 to TRBJ1-1, with D possibly being TRBD1 (5 bases). Trimming stripped 9 bases from V and 4 bases from J, with 15 bases between. CDR3 length: 13 amino acids. Looked up from germline, CDR1 is SGHVS and CDR2 is FNYEAQ. CDR3 DNA: TGTGCCAGTCTACCGACTGGGGGCACTGAAGCTTTCTTT. It yields the protein CASLPTGGTEAFF.

V usage is TRBV28 and J usage is TRBJ2-1; 7 bases are shared with TRBD2. The CDR3 sequence is 14 residues long. The germline V gene encodes CDR1 MDHEN and CDR2 SYDVKM. V dropped 5 bases and J dropped 8; count of bases not matched to a gene: 9. The CDR3 nucleotides are TGTGCCAGCAGTCCCGGGGACTACCGGGATGAGCAGTTCTTC. Translated: CASSPGDYRDEQFF. The full variable domain, with the rest looked up from reference TRBV28 and TRBJ2-1, is DVKVTQSSRYLVKRTGEKVFLECVQDMDHENMFWYRQDPGLGLRLIYFSYDVKMKEKGDIPEGYSVSREKKERFSLILESASTNQTSMYLCASSPGDYRDEQFFGPGTRLTVL.

This clonotype was seen a few times. Here the CDR3 DNA reads TGTGCCAGCAGTGTACTTCCAGCCAGACAAGAGACCCAGTACTTC. This translates into CASSVLPARQETQYF. The genes are TRBV6-4 and TRBJ2-5; D not certain. V lost 4 bases, J lost 2 bases, and 14 bases lay in between. The CDR3 covers 15 residues. The germline gives CDR1 MRHNA, CDR2 SNTAGT.

This clonotype was detected only a few times. The chain couples TRBV27 to TRBJ1-1; 9 nucleotides line up with TRBD1. Germline lookup yields CDR1 MNHEY and CDR2 SMNVEV (reference sequence). The CDR3 sequence is 16 residues long. The ends lost 2 bases at V and 0 bases at J; junction bases unmatched: 4. CDR3 coding DNA: TGTGCCAGCAGTTTAAGGGGGGACAGGGTGAACACTGAAGCTTTCTTT. Protein sequence: CASSLRGDRVNTEAFF.

This clonotype was observed a handful of times. This chain uses TRBV28 with TRBJ1-2; the D gene is possibly TRBD1 (5 bases). With 1 base removed from V and 2 bases from J, the gap between germline ends came to 8 bases. This CDR3 region has 14 residues. In germline, CDR1 is MDHEN, CDR2 SYDVKM. CDR3 protein: CASSLLTENYGYTF. The CDR3 DNA follows: TGTGCCAGCAGTTTATTGACAGAGAACTATGGCTACACCTTC.

This sequence joins TRBV29-1 and TRBJ2-7, with D possibly being TRBD1 (6 bases). The germline CDR1 and CDR2 sequences are SQVTM and ANQGSEA. The CDR3 has 13 amino acids. V lost 3 bases and J 2 bases, leaving 11 bases between the germline ends. The CDR3 protein is CSVETGKAYEQYF. Here the CDR3 DNA reads TGCAGCGTTGAGACAGGTAAAGCCTACGAGCAGTACTTC.

The V gene is TRBV28, the J gene TRBJ2-1; D unclear. The CDR3 has 12 amino acids. V lost 1 base and J 8 bases, leaving 6 bases between the germline ends. Germline lookup yields CDR1 MDHEN and CDR2 SYDVKM. The CDR3, as DNA: TGTGCCAGCAGTTTATCCGTGCATGAGCAGTTCTTC. It is translated as CASSLSVHEQFF.

The chain has TRBV6-1 and TRBJ2-5; D ambiguous. The CDR3 loop spans 17 amino acids. The V gene's germline CDR1 is MNHNS and CDR2 SASEGT. V was clipped by 1 base and J by 1 base, with 16 bases between them. This chain's CDR3 is CASSEGPSHGPQETQYF. The CDR3 nucleotides read TGTGCCAGCAGTGAAGGCCCCTCCCACGGTCCCCAAGAGACCCAGTACTTC.

This clonotype was picked up a small number of times. The V and J genes are TRBV28 and TRBJ2-2; TRBD1 matches 8 bases. The CDR3 spans 14 residues. After removal of 10 bases from V and 1 base from J, the junction contained 5 bases not matched to a gene. CDR1 MDHEN and CDR2 SYDVKM come from the germline V gene. The chain's CDR3 is CATKGTGNTGELFF. CDR3 bases: TGTGCCACCAAAGGGACAGGGAACACCGGGGAGCTGTTTTTT.

This clonotype was detected a few times. The chain links TRBV10-3 to TRBJ2-7, with 8 nucleotides matching TRBD1. With 3 bases clipped from V and 3 bases from J, the junction kept 13 bases outside the gene matches. The length of the CDR3 is 17 residues. The germline gives CDR1 ENHRY, CDR2 SYGVKD. CDR3 bases: TGTGCCATCAGTGAACATTCGACAGGGGAATCCTACTACGAGCAGTACTTC. This gives the protein CAISEHSTGESYYEQYF.

In this sample, this clonotype turned up a few times. The chain carries TRBV20-1 and TRBJ2-1, with D possibly being TRBD1 or TRBD2 (5 bases each). The V and J ends lost 0 bases and 8 bases respectively, with 8 bases between them. The CDR3 extends over 12 amino acids. The germline V gene encodes CDR1 DFQATT and CDR2 SNEGSKA (reference sequence). CDR3 in amino acids: CSARDVGDEQFF. DNA of the CDR3: TGCAGTGCTAGAGATGTGGGGGATGAGCAGTTCTTC.

This clonotype was detected only a few times. The CDR3 protein is CASSLQGGSYNEQFF. In DNA form, the CDR3 reads TGTGCCAGCAGTTTACAAGGGGGGTCCTACAATGAGCAGTTCTTC. The rearrangement joins TRBV27 to TRBJ2-1; D possibly uses TRBD1 or TRBD2 (6 bases each). From germline, CDR1 is MNHEY and CDR2 SMNVEV (reference sequence). Trimming shortened V by 2 bases and J by 1 base, and 9 bases separated the two germline ends. The CDR3 contains 15 residues.

This clonotype was found a few times. The rearrangement links TRBV4-1 to TRBJ2-1; 9 bases fit TRBD1. With 0 bases clipped from V and 3 bases from J, the junction kept 3 bases outside the gene matches. The CDR3 has 16 amino acids. Germline V CDR1 and CDR2: MGHRA, YSYEKL. The CDR3 DNA sequence: TGCGCCAGCAGCCAAGATGGGACAGGGCTCTACAATGAGCAGTTCTTC. Translating gives CASSQDGTGLYNEQFF.

This clonotype occurred a few times. The chain employs TRBV10-2 and TRBJ2-3; 10 bases are a match to TRBD2. The germline gives CDR1 WSHSY, CDR2 SAAADI. The J segment lost 2 bases and the V segment lost 4 bases, leaving 18 bases of the junction unmatched. This CDR3 has 20 amino acids. CDR3 DNA sequence: TGCGCCAGCAGTGTTAGAGGACTAGCGGATCCAAATGCCCCCACAGATACGCAGTATTTT. This encodes CASSVRGLADPNAPTDTQYF.